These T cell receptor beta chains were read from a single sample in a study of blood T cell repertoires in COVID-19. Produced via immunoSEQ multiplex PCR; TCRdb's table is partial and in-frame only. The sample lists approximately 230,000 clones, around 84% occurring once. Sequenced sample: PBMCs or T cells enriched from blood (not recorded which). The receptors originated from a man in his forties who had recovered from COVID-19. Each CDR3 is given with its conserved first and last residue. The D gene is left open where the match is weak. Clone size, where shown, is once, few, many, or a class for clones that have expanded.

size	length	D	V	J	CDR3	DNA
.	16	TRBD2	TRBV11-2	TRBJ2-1	CASSLQTSGRVDEQFF	TGTGCCAGCAGCTTACAGACTAGCGGGAGGGTCGATGAGCAGTTCTTC
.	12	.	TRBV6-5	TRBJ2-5	CASSIRGSSQYF	TGTGCCAGCAGCATAAGGGGTTCGTCCCAGTACTTC
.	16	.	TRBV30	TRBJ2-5	CAWNPSWSRTQETQYF	TGTGCCTGGAACCCCTCCTGGAGCAGGACACAAGAGACCCAGTACTTC
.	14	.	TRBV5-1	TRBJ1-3	CASSSRTDGNTIYF	TGCGCCAGCAGCTCCCGGACAGATGGAAACACCATATATTTT
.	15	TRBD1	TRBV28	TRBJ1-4	CASSLALGTGSGVFF	TGTGCCAGCAGTCTCGCACTGGGGACAGGTTCGGGGGTGTTTTTT
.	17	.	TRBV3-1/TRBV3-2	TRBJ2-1	CASSPRGGLSSYNEQFF	TGTGCCAGCAGCCCGCGAGGGGGACTATCCTCCTACAATGAGCAGTTCTTC
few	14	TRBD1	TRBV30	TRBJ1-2	CAWKHDRGRTGYTF	TGTGCCTGGAAGCATGACAGGGGGCGAACGGGCTACACCTTC
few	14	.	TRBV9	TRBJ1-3	CASNARGTGNTIYF	TGTGCCAGCAACGCCCGAGGGACTGGAAACACCATATATTTT
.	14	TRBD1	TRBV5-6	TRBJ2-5	CASSRQGYQETQYF	TGTGCCAGCAGCCGACAGGGGTACCAAGAGACCCAGTACTTC
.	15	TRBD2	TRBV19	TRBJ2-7	CASSIATSGSYEQYF	TGTGCCAGTAGTATCGCGACTAGCGGGTCCTACGAGCAGTACTTC
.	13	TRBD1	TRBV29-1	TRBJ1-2	CSVDEQGNGGYTF	TGCAGCGTTGATGAACAGGGGAATGGTGGCTACACCTTC
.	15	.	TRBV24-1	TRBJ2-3	CATSDRSEFSDTQYF	TGTGCCACCAGTGACCGCTCGGAGTTCTCGGATACGCAGTATTTT
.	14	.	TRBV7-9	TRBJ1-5	CASGAGGDTQPQHF	TGTGCCAGCGGGGCCGGAGGGGATACTCAGCCCCAGCATTTT
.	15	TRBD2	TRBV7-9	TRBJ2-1	CARGGLAGAGNEQFF	TGTGCCAGAGGGGGACTAGCGGGAGCCGGCAATGAGCAGTTCTTC
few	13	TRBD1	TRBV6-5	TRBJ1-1	CASRPTGSTEAFF	TGTGCCAGCAGACCGACAGGGAGCACTGAAGCTTTCTTT
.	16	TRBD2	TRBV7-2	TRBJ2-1	CANSSTLAGGNNEQFF	TGTGCCAACAGCTCAACACTAGCGGGGGGGAACAATGAGCAGTTCTTC
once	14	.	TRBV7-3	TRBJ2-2	CASSHQGPAGELFF	TGTGCCAGTAGTCATCAGGGGCCGGCCGGGGAGCTGTTTTTT
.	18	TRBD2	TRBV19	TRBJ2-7	CASSSQGSGALIPYEQYF	TGTGCCAGTAGTTCCCAGGGAAGCGGGGCCCTTATTCCCTACGAGCAGTACTTC
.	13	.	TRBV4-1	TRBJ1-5	CASSDRLGQPQHF	TGCGCCAGCAGCGACAGGCTGGGCCAGCCCCAGCATTTT
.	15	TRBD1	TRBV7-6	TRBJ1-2	CASSSGQARLYGYTF	TGTGCCAGCAGCTCCGGACAGGCCAGGCTCTATGGCTACACCTTC
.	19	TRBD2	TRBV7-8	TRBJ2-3	CASSLAGSGGGPRTDTQYF	TGTGCCAGCAGCTTAGCCGGGTCGGGAGGTGGGCCTCGCACAGATACGCAGTATTTT
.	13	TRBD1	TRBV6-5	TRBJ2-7	CATTGTGVYEQYF	TGTGCCACGACCGGGACAGGGGTCTACGAGCAGTACTTC
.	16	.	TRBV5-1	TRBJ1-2	CASSPRGGEANYGYTF	TGCGCCAGCAGCCCCCGAGGGGGGGAAGCTAACTATGGCTACACCTTC
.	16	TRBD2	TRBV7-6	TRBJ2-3	CASSLVAGGRTDTQYF	TGTGCCAGCAGCTTAGTAGCGGGCGGACGCACAGATACGCAGTATTTT
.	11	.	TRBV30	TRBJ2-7	CAWSVALEQYF	TGTGCCTGGAGTGTAGCCCTCGAGCAGTACTTC
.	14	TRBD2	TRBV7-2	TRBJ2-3	CASRPGGPTDTQYF	TGTGCCAGCAGGCCGGGGGGGCCGACAGATACGCAGTATTTT
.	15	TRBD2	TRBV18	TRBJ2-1	CATHSGTSGPNEQFF	TGTGCCACCCATAGCGGGACTAGCGGGCCGAATGAGCAGTTCTTC
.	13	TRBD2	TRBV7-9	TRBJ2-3	CASNPSGTDTQYF	TGTGCCAGCAACCCAAGCGGGACGGATACGCAGTATTTT
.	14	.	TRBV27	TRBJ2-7	CASSRVMAADEQYF	TGTGCCAGTAGCAGGGTTATGGCGGCCGACGAGCAGTACTTC
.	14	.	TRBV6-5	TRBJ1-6	CASSYLDSGSPLHF	TGTGCCAGCAGTTACTTGGATTCGGGTTCACCCCTCCACTTT
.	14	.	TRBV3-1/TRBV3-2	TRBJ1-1	CASSEGMGGTEAFF	TGTGCCAGCAGCGAGGGGATGGGGGGCACTGAAGCTTTCTTT
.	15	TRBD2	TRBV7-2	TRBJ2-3	CASSIWTSKTDTQYF	TGTGCCAGCAGCATATGGACTAGTAAAACAGATACGCAGTATTTT
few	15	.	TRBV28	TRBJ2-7	CATAVRQLLIYEQYF	TGTGCCACGGCGGTAAGGCAGTTATTAATCTACGAGCAGTACTTC
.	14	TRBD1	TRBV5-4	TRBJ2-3	CASSWSDSGGTQYF	TGTGCCAGCAGCTGGAGCGATTCAGGGGGTACGCAGTATTTT
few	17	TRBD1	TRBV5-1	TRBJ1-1	CASRQGQGGPSNTEAFF	TGCGCCAGCAGACAGGGACAGGGGGGCCCGTCGAACACTGAAGCTTTCTTT
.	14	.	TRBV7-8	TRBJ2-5	CASSLVQGQETQYF	TGTGCCAGCAGCTTAGTACAGGGACAAGAGACCCAGTACTTC
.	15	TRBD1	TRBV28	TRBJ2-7	CASTIGTGTSGEQYF	TGTGCCAGCACCATCGGGACAGGGACCTCCGGCGAGCAGTACTTC
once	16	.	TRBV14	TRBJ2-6	CASSHGKNSGANVLTF	TGTGCCAGCAGCCACGGGAAGAATTCTGGGGCCAACGTCCTGACTTTC
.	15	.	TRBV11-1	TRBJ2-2	CASSLSGVASGELFF	TGTGCCAGCAGCCTCTCGGGGGTAGCGTCCGGGGAGCTGTTTTTT
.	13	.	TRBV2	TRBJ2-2	CASRDSIAGELFF	TGTGCCAGCAGGGACTCCATTGCCGGGGAGCTGTTTTTT
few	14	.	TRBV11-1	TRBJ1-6	CASSYRDTNSPLHF	TGTGCCAGCAGCTACAGGGACACGAATTCACCCCTCCACTTT
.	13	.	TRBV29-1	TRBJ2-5	CSVEGQLQETQYF	TGCAGCGTTGAAGGACAGCTACAAGAGACCCAGTACTTC
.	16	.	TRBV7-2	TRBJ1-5	CASSLMQGGSNQPQHF	TGTGCCAGCAGCTTAATGCAGGGTGGGAGCAATCAGCCCCAGCATTTT
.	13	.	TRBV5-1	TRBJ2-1	CASSTDGNNEQFF	TGCGCCAGCAGCACGGACGGGAACAATGAGCAGTTCTTC
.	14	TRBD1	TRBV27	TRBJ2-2	CASQPGQAPGELFF	TGTGCCAGCCAACCGGGACAGGCCCCCGGGGAGCTGTTTTTT
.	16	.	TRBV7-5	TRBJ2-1	CVRSLAPGGGNNEQFF	TGTGTCAGAAGCTTAGCTCCGGGCGGGGGCAACAATGAGCAGTTCTTC
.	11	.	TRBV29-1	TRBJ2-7	CSVGTSYEQYF	TGCAGCGTGGGGACATCCTACGAGCAGTACTTC
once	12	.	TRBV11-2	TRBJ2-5	CASSPHTETQYF	TGTGCCAGCAGCCCCCACACGGAGACCCAGTACTTC
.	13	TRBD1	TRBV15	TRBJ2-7	CATSTDRDRRTFF	TGTGCCACCAGCACGGACAGGGATCGGCGGACATTCTTC
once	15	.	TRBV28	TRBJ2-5	CASSFPGARRETQYF	TGTGCCAGCAGTTTCCCAGGGGCTAGGCGGGAGACCCAGTACTTC
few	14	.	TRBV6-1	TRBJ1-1	CASSEGRMNTEAFF	TGTGCCAGCAGTGAAGGCAGGATGAACACTGAAGCTTTCTTT
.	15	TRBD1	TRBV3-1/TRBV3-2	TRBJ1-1	CASSQDGAGGRRAFF	TGTGCCAGCAGCCAAGATGGGGCAGGGGGGCGTCGAGCTTTCTTT
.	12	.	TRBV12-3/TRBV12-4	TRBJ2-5	CASSEVQETQYF	TGTGCCAGCTCCGAGGTCCAAGAGACCCAGTACTTC
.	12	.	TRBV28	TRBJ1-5	CASSLPNQPQHF	TGTGCCAGCAGCCTACCAAATCAGCCCCAGCATTTT
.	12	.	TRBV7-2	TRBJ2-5	CASSLARETQYF	TGTGCCAGCAGCTTAGCTCGGGAGACCCAGTACTTC
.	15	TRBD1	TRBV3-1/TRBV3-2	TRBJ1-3	CASSLRTGVGNTIYF	TGTGCCAGCAGCCTCAGGACAGGGGTTGGAAACACCATATATTTT